This TCR beta chain is drawn from a study of T-cell memory formation after mild COVID-19. Study-level points and caveats: Mainly in CM and EM were contracting CD4+ clones; CD8+ were in EMRA.

MiXCR, run by TCRdb on the 5' RACE reads, gives a single entry per CDR3 protein. The sample has around 250,000 distinct CDR3 sequences; 7.5% to 10% are singletons. Deletions cut 2 bases from V and 0 bases from J, with 4 bases between. This CDR3 region has 13 residues. The germline CDR1 and CDR2 sequences are MNHNS and SASEGT. A word on this clonotype: The target antigen is unknown.

This chain links TRBV6-1 with TRBJ1-1; no clear D gene. The TCR originated in a man between 18 and 35 years old who had mild COVID-19 (a few samples of this study predate the infection). Cell type and time point are not known. The material sequenced was PBMCs or a T cell subset sorted from them (not recorded which). CDR3 nucleotides: TGTGCCAGCAGTGAACAGCTGAACACTGAAGCTTTCTTT. Protein: CASSEQLNTEAFF.